Shown below are 9 T cell receptor beta chains from a single sample sequenced in a study of cytomegalovirus exposure and HLA in healthy donors. PCR employed 60 Vbeta and 13 Jbeta primers. Method: immunoSEQ multiplex PCR; TCRdb's copy keeps in-frame clones and lacks some. In total, the table holds 75,000 to 95,000 clones. The source material was PBMCs. The receptors here all came from a woman aged 60-75 years in good health and CMV-seronegative.

The rearrangement joins TRBV30 to TRBJ1-5, with 8 bases lining up with TRBD1. With V trimmed by 2 bases and J by 0 bases, 9 bases remained unmatched. CDR1 is GTSNPN, CDR2 SVGIG, per germline (reference sequence). The CDR3 loop spans 17 amino acids. The CDR3 DNA is TGTGCCTGGAGTAGGGCGGACAGGGCTAATAGCAATCAGCCCCAGCATTTT. It yields the protein CAWSRADRANSNQPQHF.

The CDR3, as DNA: TGTGCCAGCTCAGTACAGGGGAAGTCTGGCGAGCAGTACTTC. Translating gives CASSVQGKSGEQYF. The rearrangement links TRBV18 to TRBJ2-7; 7 bases map to TRBD1. The CDR3 spans 14 residues. The V gene's germline CDR1 is KGHSH and CDR2 LQKENI. V shed 5 bases, J shed 6 bases, and the junction held 10 bases outside the gene matches.

The V call is TRBV6-5, the J call TRBJ2-5; 10 bases are a match to TRBD2. The DNA end favors TRBJ2-7, so the J call may be wrong. This CDR3 has 15 residues. In germline, CDR1 is MNHEY, CDR2 SVGAGI. This CDR3 is CASRSASGSLYEQYF. The DNA for the CDR3 is TGTGCCAGCCGTAGCGCTAGCGGGAGCCTTTACGAGCAGTACTTC.

The rearrangement uses TRBV6-5 and TRBJ2-1; 12 bases match TRBD2. The CDR3 sequence is 15 residues long. The V and J ends lost 5 bases and 4 bases, in that order; junction bases with no gene match: 3. Per the germline V gene, CDR1 is MNHEY and CDR2 is SVGAGI. CDR3 sequence (DNA): TGTGCCAGCAGTAAGACTAGCGGGGGATACAATGAGCAGTTCTTC. Encoded protein: CASSKTSGGYNEQFF.

The chain recombines TRBV4-2 with TRBJ1-2; D is unclear. V was pared by 1 base and J by 10 bases, with 19 bases between. From germline, CDR1 is LGHNA and CDR2 YNFKEQ. The CDR3 is 15 residues long. The CDR3, as DNA: TGTGCCAGCAGCCAAGTGGCCGGGGTCTTGTCGGCCTACACCTTC. Translated, it gives CASSQVAGVLSAYTF.

The chain recombines TRBV7-3 with TRBJ2-1; TRBD2 matches at 12 bases. Germline values: CDR1 SGHTA, CDR2 FQGTGA. Trimming removed 6 bases from V and 4 bases from J; junction bases left unmatched: 4. This CDR3 is built from 15 residues. CDR3 sequence reads: CASSRTSGVYNEQFF. The CDR3 DNA is TGTGCCAGCAGTCGGACTAGCGGGGTTTACAATGAGCAGTTCTTC.

The chain joins TRBV28 to TRBJ2-1; unclear D gene. CDR1 and CDR2 from the germline V gene are MDHEN and SYDVKM. The CDR3 totals 11 residues. Trimming removed 3 bases from V and 6 bases from J, with 3 bases in between. This CDR3 reads CASSFINEQFF. CDR3 coding DNA: TGTGCCAGCAGTTTTATCAATGAGCAGTTCTTC. The full variable domain, its missing parts supplied by reference TRBV28 and TRBJ2-1, is DVKVTQSSRYLVKRTGEKVFLECVQDMDHENMFWYRQDPGLGLRLIYFSYDVKMKEKGDIPEGYSVSREKKERFSLILESASTNQTSMYLCASSFINEQFFGPGTRLTVL.

Note on this clone: At one of its ends the junction is not consistent with the germline gene, which may arise from a read error. The rearrangement uses TRBV7-7 and TRBJ2-2, with 9 bases lining up with TRBD1. The CDR3 is 15 residues long. Germline V lookup: CDR1 SSHAT, CDR2 FNYEAQ (reference sequence). CDR3 bases: TGTGCTAGCAGCGCGGGACAGGGAGACACCGGGGAGCTGTTTTTT. The encoded protein is CASSAGQGDTGELFF.

For this clone: Likely a read error: the CDR3 ends without its conserved phenylalanine or tryptophan. No DNA is shown, since the ends of the CDR3 on it are uncertain; the CDR3 is the one TCRdb lists. The rearrangement uses TRBV7-2 and TRBJ2-7; the table's D call, TRBD2, was not checked against the DNA. The CDR3 is 12 amino acids long, termini counted. Germline lookup yields CDR1 SGHTA and CDR2 FQGNSA. The CDR3 loop reads CASSSRARERGI.